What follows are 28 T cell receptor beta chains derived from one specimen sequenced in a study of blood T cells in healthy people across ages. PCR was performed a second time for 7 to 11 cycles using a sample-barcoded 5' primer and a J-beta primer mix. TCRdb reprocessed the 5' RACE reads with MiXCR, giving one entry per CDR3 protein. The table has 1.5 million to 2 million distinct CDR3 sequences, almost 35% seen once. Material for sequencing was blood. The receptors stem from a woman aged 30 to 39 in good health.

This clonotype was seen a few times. The CDR3 region has the DNA TGTGCCAGTCGGACTAGCGGGAGTCATAATGAGCAGTTCTTC. Residues: CASRTSGSHNEQFF. This sequence joins TRBV18 and TRBJ2-1; TRBD2 aligns across 13 bases. Germline loops: CDR1 KGHSH, CDR2 LQKENI. V gave up 9 bases and J gave up 7 bases; unmatched junction bases: 6. The CDR3 spans 14 residues.

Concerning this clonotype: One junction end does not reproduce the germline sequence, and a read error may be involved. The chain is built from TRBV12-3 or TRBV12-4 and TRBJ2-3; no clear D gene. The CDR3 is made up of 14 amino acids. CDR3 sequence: CASSLRMSTDAQYF. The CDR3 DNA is TGTGCCAGCAGCCTGAGGATGAGCACAGATGCGCAGTATTTT.

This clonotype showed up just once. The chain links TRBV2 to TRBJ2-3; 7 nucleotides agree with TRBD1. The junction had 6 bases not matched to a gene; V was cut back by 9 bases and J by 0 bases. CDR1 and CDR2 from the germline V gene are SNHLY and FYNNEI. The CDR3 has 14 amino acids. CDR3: CASDRDHSTDTQYF. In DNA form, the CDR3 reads TGTGCCAGTGACAGGGACCATAGCACAGATACGCAGTATTTT.

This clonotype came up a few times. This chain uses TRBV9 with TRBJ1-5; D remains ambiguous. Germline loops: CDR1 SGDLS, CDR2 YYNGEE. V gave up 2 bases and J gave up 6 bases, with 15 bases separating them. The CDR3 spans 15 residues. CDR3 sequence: CASSVDSGDAQPQHF. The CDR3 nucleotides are TGTGCCAGCAGCGTCGACTCCGGGGATGCTCAGCCCCAGCATTTT.

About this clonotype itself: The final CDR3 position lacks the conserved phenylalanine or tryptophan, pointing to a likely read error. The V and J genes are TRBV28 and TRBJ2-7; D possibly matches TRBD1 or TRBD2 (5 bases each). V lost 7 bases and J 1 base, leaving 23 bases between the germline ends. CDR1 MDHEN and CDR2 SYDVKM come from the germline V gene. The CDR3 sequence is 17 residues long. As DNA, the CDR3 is TGTGCCAGCATGGGGGACCCGCGCCTGCCAAGATCCTACGAGCAGTACTGC. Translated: CASMGDPRLPRSYEQYC.

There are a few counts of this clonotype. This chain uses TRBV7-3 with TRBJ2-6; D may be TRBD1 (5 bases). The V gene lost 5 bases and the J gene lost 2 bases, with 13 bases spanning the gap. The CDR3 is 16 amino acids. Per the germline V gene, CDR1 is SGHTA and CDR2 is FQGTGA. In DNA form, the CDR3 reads TGTGCCAGCAGCCTAGGTGGCAGGGCTGGGGCCAACGTCCTGACTTTC. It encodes CASSLGGRAGANVLTF.

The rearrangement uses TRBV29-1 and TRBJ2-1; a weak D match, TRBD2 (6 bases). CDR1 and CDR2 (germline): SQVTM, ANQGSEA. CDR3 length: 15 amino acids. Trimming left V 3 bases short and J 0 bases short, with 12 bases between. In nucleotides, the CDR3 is TGCAGCGTTGAGATACCGGGACTCTCCTACAATGAGCAGTTCTTC. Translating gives CSVEIPGLSYNEQFF.

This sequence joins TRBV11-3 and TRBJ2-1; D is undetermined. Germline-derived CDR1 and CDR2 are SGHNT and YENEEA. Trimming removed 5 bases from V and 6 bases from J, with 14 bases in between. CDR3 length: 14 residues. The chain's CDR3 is CASSAGPMANEQFF. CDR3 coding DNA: TGTGCCAGCAGCGCCGGACCAATGGCCAATGAGCAGTTCTTC. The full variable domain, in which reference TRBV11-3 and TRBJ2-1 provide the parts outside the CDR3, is EAGVVQSPRYKIIEKKQPVAFWCNPISGHNTLYWYLQNLGQGPELLIRYENEEAVDDSQLPKDRFSAERLKGVDSTLKIQPAELGDSAVYLCASSAGPMANEQFFGPGTRLTVL.

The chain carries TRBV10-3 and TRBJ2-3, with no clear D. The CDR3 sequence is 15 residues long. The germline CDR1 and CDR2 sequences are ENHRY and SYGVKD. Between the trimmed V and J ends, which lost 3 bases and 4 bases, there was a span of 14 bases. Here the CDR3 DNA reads TGTGCCATCAGTGATTCTCCTCAAACCGCAGATACGCAGTATTTT. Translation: CAISDSPQTADTQYF.

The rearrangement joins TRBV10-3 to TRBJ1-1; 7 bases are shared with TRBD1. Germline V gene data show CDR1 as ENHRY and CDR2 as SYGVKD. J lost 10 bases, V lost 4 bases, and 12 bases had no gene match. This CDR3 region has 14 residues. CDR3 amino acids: CAISASLQGGGAFF. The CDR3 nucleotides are TGTGCCATCAGTGCTAGCCTCCAAGGGGGCGGAGCTTTCTTT.

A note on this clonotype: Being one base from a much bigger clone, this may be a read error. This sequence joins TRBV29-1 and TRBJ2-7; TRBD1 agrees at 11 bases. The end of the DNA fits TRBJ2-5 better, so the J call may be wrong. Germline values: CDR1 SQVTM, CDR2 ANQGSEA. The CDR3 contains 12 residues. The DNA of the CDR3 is TGCAGCGTGGGACAGGGGGACGAGACCCAGTACTTC. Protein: CSVGQGDETQYF.

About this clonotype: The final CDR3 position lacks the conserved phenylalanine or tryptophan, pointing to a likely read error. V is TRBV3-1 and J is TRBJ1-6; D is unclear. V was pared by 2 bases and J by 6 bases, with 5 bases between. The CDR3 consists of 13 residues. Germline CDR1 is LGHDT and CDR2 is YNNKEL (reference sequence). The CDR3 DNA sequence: TGTGCCAGCAGCCAAAGAAGTAATTCACCCCTCCACTCT. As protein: CASSQRSNSPLHS.

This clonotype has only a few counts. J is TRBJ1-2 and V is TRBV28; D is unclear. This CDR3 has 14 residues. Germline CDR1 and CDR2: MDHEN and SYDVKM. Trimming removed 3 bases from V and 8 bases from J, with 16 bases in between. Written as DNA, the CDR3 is TGTGCCAGCAGTTTGCCGCCCCGGGTGAGAGGCTACACCTTC. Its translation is CASSLPPRVRGYTF.

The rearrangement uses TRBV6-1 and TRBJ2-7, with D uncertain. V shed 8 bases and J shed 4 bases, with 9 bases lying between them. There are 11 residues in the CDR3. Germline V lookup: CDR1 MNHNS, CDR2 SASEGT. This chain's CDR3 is CASLLAYEQYF. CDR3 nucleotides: TGTGCCAGCCTCTTGGCGTACGAGCAGTACTTC.

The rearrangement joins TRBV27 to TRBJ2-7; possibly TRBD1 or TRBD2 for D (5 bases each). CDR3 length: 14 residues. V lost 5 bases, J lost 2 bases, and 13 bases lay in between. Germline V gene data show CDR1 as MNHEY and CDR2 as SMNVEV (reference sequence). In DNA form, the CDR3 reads TGTGCCAGCAGTCCCTGGGACGGACCCTACGAGCAGTACTTC. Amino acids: CASSPWDGPYEQYF.

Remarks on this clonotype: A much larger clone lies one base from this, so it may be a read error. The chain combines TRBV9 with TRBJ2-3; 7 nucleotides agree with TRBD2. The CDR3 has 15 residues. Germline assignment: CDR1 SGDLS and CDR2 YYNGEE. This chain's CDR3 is CASSVTSASTDMQYF. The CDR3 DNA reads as TGTGCCAGCAGCGTAACTAGCGCCAGCACAGATATGCAGTATTTT.

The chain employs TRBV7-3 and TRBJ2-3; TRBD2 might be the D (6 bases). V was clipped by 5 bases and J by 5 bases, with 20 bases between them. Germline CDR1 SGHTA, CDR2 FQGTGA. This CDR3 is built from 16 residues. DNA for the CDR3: TGTGCCAGCAGCCCTCAGAGTCCCGGGACTGGAGATACGCAGTATTTT. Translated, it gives CASSPQSPGTGDTQYF.

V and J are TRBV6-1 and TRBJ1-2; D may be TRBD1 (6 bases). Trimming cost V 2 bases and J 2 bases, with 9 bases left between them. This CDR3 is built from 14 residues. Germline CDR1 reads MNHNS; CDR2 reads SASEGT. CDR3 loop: CASSETGRNYGYTF. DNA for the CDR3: TGTGCCAGCAGTGAAACAGGGAGGAACTATGGCTACACCTTC.

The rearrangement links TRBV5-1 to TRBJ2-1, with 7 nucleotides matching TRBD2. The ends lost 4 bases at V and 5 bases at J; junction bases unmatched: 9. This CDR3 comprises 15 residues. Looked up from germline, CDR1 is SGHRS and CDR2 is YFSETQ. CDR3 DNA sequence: TGCGCCAGCAGCATCGGGACTAACGGGCACAATGAGCAGTTCTTC. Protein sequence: CASSIGTNGHNEQFF.

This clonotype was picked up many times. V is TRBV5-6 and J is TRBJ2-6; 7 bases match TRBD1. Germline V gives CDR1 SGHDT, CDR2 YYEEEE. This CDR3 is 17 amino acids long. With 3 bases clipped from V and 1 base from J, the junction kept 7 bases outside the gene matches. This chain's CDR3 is CASSSDRDGSGANVLTF. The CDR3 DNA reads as TGTGCCAGCAGCTCCGACAGGGATGGGTCTGGGGCCAACGTCCTGACTTTC. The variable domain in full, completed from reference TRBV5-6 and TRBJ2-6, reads DAGVTQSPTHLIKTRGQQVTLRCSPKSGHDTVSWYQQALGQGPQFIFQYYEEEERQRGNFPDRFSGHQFPNYSSELNVNALLLGDSALYLCASSSDRDGSGANVLTFGAGSRLTVL.

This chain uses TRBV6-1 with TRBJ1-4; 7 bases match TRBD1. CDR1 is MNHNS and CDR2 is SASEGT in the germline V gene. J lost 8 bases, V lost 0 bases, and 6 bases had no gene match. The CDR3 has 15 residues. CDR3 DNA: TGTGCCAGCAGTGAAGCTACAGGGGCAGGGGAAAAACTGTTTTTT. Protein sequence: CASSEATGAGEKLFF.

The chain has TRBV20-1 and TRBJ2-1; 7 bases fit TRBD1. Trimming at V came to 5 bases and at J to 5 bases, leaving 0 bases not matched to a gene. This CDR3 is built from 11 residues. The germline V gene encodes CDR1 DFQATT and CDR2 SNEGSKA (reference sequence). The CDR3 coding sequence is TGCAGTGCTGGGACAGACAATGAGCAGTTCTTC. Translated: CSAGTDNEQFF.

The CDR3 protein is CASSNRGLTYNEQFF. Written as DNA, the CDR3 is TGTGCCAGCAGCAACAGGGGGCTGACCTACAATGAGCAGTTCTTC. J is TRBJ2-1 and V is TRBV21-1; the tabulated D call, TRBD1, remains unverified against the DNA. TRBV21-1 is termed a pseudogene. This CDR3 has 15 residues.

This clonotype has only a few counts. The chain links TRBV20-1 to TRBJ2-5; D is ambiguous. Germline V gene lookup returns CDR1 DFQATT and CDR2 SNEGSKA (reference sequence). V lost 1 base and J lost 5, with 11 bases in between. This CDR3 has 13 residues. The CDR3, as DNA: TGCAGTGCTAGAGTCTCGGTCATGGAGACCCAGTACTTC. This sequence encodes CSARVSVMETQYF.

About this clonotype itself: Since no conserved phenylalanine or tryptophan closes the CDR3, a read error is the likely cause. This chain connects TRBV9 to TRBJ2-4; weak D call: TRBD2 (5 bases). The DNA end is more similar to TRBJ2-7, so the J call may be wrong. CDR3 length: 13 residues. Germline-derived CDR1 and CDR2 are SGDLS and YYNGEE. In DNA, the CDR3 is TGTGCCAGCAGCTTTACGGGAACCGGCGAGCAGTACATC. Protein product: CASSFTGTGEQYI.

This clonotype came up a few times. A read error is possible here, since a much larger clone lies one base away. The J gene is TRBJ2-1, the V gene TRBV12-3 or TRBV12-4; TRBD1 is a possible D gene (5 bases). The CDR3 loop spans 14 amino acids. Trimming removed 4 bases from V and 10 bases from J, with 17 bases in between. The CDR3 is CASSCRGRAREQFF. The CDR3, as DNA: TGTGCCAGCAGTTGTAGGGGCCGGGCGAGGGAGCAGTTCTTC.

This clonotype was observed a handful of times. This chain's CDR3 is CASSLANGGFEQYF. The CDR3 nucleotides are TGTGCCAGCAGCTTGGCCAATGGGGGCTTCGAGCAGTACTTC. This chain joins TRBV5-4 and TRBJ2-7; the D gene is possibly TRBD1 (6 bases). Trimming pared 0 bases from V and 6 bases from J, leaving 13 bases between. Germline CDR1 SGHNT, CDR2 YYREEE (reference sequence). There are 14 residues in the CDR3.

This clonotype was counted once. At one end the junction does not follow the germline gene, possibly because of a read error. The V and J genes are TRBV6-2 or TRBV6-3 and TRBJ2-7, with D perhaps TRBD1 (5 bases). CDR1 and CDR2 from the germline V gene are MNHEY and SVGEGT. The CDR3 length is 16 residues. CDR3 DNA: TGTGCCAGCAGTCTTATTCGAGCCAGGGTATCCCACGAGCGGTACTTC. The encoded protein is CASSLIRARVSHERYF.